This TCR beta chain stems from a study of cytomegalovirus exposure and HLA in healthy donors. All donors participated as healthy donors of bone marrow. The PCR had 60 Vbeta and 13 Jbeta primers. Assay used: immunoSEQ multiplex PCR; TCRdb lists only in-frame clones, some missing. This table has about 140,000 clones, around 80% appearing once. Findings and limits, study-wide: V- and J-gene trimming in TCR beta was tied to a missense DCLRE1C variant by an analysis performed later. Analysis performed later found 16,951 TCR beta sequences associated with HLA alleles at 0.05 false discovery rate.

A note on this clone: What it binds is not known.

Sequenced: PBMCs. This receptor was identified in a man between 18 and 29 years old in good health and CMV-seropositive.

As DNA, the CDR3 is TGTGCCAGCAGCTTAGTGAGCCCGCACCCGCCTGAAAATGAAAAACTGTTTTTT. The encoded protein is CASSLVSPHPPENEKLFF. The chain recombines TRBV7-9 with TRBJ1-4; D not certain. Trimming removed 1 base from V and 5 bases from J, with 20 bases in between. This CDR3 is 18 amino acids long. Looked up from germline, CDR1 is SEHNR and CDR2 is FQNEAQ (reference sequence).